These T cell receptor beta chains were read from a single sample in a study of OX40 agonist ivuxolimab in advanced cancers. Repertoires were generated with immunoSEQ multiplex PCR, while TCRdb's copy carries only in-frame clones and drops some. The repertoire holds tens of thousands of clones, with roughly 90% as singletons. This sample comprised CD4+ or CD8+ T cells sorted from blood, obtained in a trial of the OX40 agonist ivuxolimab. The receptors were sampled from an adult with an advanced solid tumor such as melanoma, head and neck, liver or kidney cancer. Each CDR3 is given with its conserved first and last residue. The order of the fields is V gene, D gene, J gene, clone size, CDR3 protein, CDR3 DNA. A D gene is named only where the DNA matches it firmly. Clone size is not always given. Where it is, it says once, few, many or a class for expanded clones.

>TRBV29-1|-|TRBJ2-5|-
CSVARQETQYF
TGCAGCGTTGCCAGGCAAGAGACCCAGTACTTC
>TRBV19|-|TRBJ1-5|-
CASSTQGHQPQHF
TGTGCCAGTAGTACGCAGGGCCATCAGCCCCAGCATTTT
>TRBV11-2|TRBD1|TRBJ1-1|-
CASSLGPGGPEAFF
TGTGCCAGCAGCTTGGGACCAGGGGGACCTGAAGCTTTCTTT
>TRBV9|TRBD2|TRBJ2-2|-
CASNPSGGASAGELFF
TGTGCCAGCAACCCTAGCGGGGGGGCTTCGGCCGGGGAGCTGTTTTTT
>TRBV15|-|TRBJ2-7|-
CATSRVPGRQYF
TGTGCCACCAGCAGAGTACCAGGACGGCAGTACTTC
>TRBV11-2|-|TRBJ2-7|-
CASSLDNSYEQYF
TGTGCCAGCAGCTTAGACAACTCCTACGAGCAGTACTTC
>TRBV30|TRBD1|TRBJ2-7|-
CAWSRTGRDEQYF
TGTGCCTGGAGCAGGACAGGGCGCGACGAGCAGTACTTC
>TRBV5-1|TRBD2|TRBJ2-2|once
CASRPFVGLAQTGELFF
TGCGCCAGCAGACCCTTCGTGGGACTAGCGCAAACCGGGGAGCTGTTTTTT
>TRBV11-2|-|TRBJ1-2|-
CASSLATENYGYTF
TGTGCCAGCAGCCTCGCGACGGAAAACTATGGCTACACCTTC
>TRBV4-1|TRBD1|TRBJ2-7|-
CASSRGQGGRNEQYF
TGCGCCAGCAGCCGAGGACAGGGGGGGAGGAACGAGCAGTACTTC
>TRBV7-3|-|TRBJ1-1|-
CASSLTQNTEAFF
TGTGCCAGCAGCTTAACCCAGAACACTGAAGCTTTCTTT
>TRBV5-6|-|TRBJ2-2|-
CASSLLGGAGGELFF
TGTGCCAGCAGCTTGTTGGGGGGCGCCGGCGGGGAGCTGTTTTTT
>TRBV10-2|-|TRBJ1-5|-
CASSEISRNQPQHF
TGCGCCAGCAGTGAGATTAGTCGAAATCAGCCCCAGCATTTT
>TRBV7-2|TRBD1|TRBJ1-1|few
CASSLSAGGLREFTEAFF
TGTGCCAGCAGCCTATCCGCAGGGGGCTTGAGGGAATTCACTGAAGCTTTCTTT
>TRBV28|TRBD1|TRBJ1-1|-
CASSFRRGDRYYTEAFF
TGTGCCAGCAGTTTCCGGCGGGGGGACAGGTATTACACTGAAGCTTTCTTT
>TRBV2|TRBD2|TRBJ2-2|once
CASSRLAGGPMGTGELFF
TGTGCCAGCAGCAGACTAGCGGGGGGGCCTATGGGCACCGGGGAGCTGTTTTTT
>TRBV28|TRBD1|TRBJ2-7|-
CASSYRGETYEQYF
TGTGCCAGCAGTTACAGGGGGGAGACCTACGAGCAGTACTTC
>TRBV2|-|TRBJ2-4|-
CASSEISLAKNIQYF
TGTGCCAGCAGTGAAATTAGCCTAGCCAAAAACATTCAGTACTTC
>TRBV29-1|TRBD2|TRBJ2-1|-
CSVPPGGVGATSGAYNEQFF
TGCAGCGTTCCCCCAGGAGGGGTAGGCGCAACTAGCGGGGCCTACAATGAGCAGTTCTTC
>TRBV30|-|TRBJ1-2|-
CAWTEQGNGYTF
TGTGCCTGGACGGAACAGGGAAATGGCTACACCTTC
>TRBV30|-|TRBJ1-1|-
CAWSVIAGAAEAFF
TGTGCCTGGAGTGTAATAGCGGGCGCGGCTGAAGCTTTCTTT
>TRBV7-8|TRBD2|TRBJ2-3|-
CASSLMSASGSLSYGDTQYF
TGTGCCAGCAGCTTAATGTCGGCTAGCGGGAGTTTGAGTTACGGAGATACGCAGTATTTT
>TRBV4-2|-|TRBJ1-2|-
CASSLGGSGYTF
TGTGCCAGCAGCCTTGGGGGTTCTGGCTACACCTTC
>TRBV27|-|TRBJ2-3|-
CASSLGDTQYF
TGTGCCAGCAGTTTAGGAGATACGCAGTATTTT
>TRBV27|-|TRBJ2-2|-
CASSSSVGGGELFF
TGTGCCAGCAGTTCCTCGGTGGGCGGCGGGGAGCTGTTTTTT
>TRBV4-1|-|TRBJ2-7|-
CASSQGTAGTYEQYF
TGCGCCAGCAGCCAAGGGACAGCCGGGACCTACGAGCAGTACTTC
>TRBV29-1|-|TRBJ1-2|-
CSVDQDLGYTF
TGCAGCGTTGATCAGGATTTAGGCTACACCTTC
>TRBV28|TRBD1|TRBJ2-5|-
CASSLWKSGQAQETQYF
TGTGCCAGCAGTTTATGGAAGTCTGGACAGGCCCAAGAGACCCAGTACTTC
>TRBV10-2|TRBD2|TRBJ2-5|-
CASSESIGGGQETQYF
TGCGCCAGCAGTGAGTCGATTGGGGGGGGCCAAGAGACCCAGTACTTC
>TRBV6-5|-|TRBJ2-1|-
CASSGTGPKQFF
TGTGCCAGCAGTGGGACCGGGCCGAAGCAGTTCTTC
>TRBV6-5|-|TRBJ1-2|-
CASSYSGPAGHYGYTF
TGTGCCAGCAGTTACTCCGGGCCCGCCGGGCACTATGGCTACACCTTC
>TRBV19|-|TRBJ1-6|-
CASGTPGYYNSPLHF
TGTGCCAGTGGCACGCCGGGGTACTATAATTCACCCCTCCACTTT
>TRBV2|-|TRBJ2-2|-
CASSAGINTGELFF
TGTGCCAGCAGTGCGGGAATAAACACCGGGGAGCTGTTTTTT
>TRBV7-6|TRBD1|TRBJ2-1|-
CASSLDSGGYNEQFF
TGTGCCAGCAGCTTAGACTCAGGGGGTTACAATGAGCAGTTCTTC
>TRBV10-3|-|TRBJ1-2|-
CAISEGSYGYTF
TGTGCCATCAGTGAGGGCAGCTATGGCTACACCTTC
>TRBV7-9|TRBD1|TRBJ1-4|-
CASSSTGASEKLFF
TGTGCCAGCAGCTCGACAGGGGCCAGTGAAAAACTGTTTTTT
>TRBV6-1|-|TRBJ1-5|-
CASSKRAYSNQPQHF
TGTGCCAGCAGTAAAAGGGCGTATAGCAATCAGCCCCAGCATTTT
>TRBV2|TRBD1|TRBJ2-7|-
CASSALPGTGTDSEQYF
TGTGCCAGCAGCGCGCTCCCAGGGACCGGGACAGACTCCGAGCAGTACTTC
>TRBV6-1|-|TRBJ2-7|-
CASSEGTAMWYEQYF
TGTGCCAGCAGTGAGGGGACGGCGATGTGGTACGAGCAGTACTTC
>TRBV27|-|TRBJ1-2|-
CASSNTRSNYGYTF
TGTGCCAGCAGTAATACGCGGTCTAACTATGGCTACACCTTC
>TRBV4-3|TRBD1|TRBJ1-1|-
CASSPGRTGGTEAFF
TGCGCCAGCAGCCCCGGGCGGACAGGCGGCACTGAAGCTTTCTTT
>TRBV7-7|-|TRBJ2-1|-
CASSLGSYNEQFF
TGTGCCAGCAGCCTTGGCTCGTACAATGAGCAGTTCTTC
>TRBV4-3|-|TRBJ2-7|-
CASGRGYEQYF
TGCGCCAGCGGCAGGGGTTACGAGCAGTACTTC
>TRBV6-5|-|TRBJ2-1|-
CASSQGPDNEQFF
TGTGCCAGCAGCCAAGGACCGGACAATGAGCAGTTCTTC
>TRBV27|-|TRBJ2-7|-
CASRGTLSYEQYF
TGTGCCAGCAGGGGGACGCTCTCCTACGAGCAGTACTTC
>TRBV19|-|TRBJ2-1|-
CASSMMFYNEQFF
TGTGCCAGTAGTATGATGTTCTACAATGAGCAGTTCTTC
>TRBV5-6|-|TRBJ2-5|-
CASSGPQETQYF
TGTGCCAGCAGCGGGCCCCAAGAGACCCAGTACTTC
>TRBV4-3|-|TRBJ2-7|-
CASSSVGGGEQYF
TGCGCCAGCAGCTCAGTCGGGGGAGGCGAGCAGTACTTC
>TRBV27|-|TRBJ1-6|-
CASSFSTNSPLHF
TGTGCCAGCAGTTTCAGCACCAATTCACCCCTCCACTTT
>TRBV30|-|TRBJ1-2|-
CAWTPGYTF
TGTGCCTGGACCCCTGGCTACACCTTC
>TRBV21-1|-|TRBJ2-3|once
CASSKEGTDTQYF
TGTGCCAGCAGCAAAGAAGGAACAGATACGCAGTATTTT
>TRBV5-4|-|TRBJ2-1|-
CASSLREADEQFF
TGTGCCAGCAGCTTGAGGGAGGCGGATGAGCAGTTCTTC
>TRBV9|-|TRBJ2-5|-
CASSVEGTTQYF
TGTGCCAGCAGCGTAGAGGGGACGACCCAGTACTTC
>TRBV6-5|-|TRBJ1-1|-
CATMEVTEAFF
TGTGCCACCATGGAGGTGACTGAAGCTTTCTTT
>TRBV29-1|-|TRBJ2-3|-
CSVEDPNRNPQTDTQYF
TGCAGCGTTGAAGATCCCAATCGAAACCCCCAGACGGATACGCAGTATTTT
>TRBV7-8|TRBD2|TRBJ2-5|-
CASSLGGGAAETQYF
TGTGCCAGCAGCTTGGGCGGGGGGGCCGCAGAGACCCAGTACTTC
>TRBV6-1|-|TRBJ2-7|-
CASSEGLGYEPYEQYF
TGTGCCAGCAGTGAAGGACTCGGATACGAACCCTACGAGCAGTACTTC
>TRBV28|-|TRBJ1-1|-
CASRPTGRYTEAFF
TGTGCCAGCAGACCCACAGGGAGGTACACTGAAGCTTTCTTT
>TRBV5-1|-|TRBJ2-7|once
CASSLVGGEQYF
TGCGCCAGCAGCTTGGTTGGAGGCGAGCAGTACTTC
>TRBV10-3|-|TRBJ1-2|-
CATATWARTEANYGYTF
TGTGCCACCGCGACCTGGGCACGAACCGAGGCTAACTATGGCTACACCTTC